This TCR beta chain originates from a study of blood T cells in healthy people across ages. Study conclusions and caveats: Older age coincided with a roughly linear decline in TCR beta diversity per million T cells.

Next came a second PCR, run for about 7 to 11 cycles, which used a sample-barcoded 5' primer along with a J-beta primer mix. TCRdb passed the 5' RACE reads through MiXCR, listing each CDR3 protein once. The sample yields 1.5 million or so distinct CDR3 sequences, 42% seen once. Each donor gave ten milliliters of peripheral blood. In its sample, this clonotype was seen a few times. As yet, its antigen is unknown. This receptor was taken from a woman younger than 30 in good health. The material sequenced was blood.

This CDR3 reads CSARQRGADTQYF. The CDR3 coding sequence is TGCAGTGCTAGGCAGAGGGGAGCAGATACGCAGTATTTT. This chain connects TRBV20-1 to TRBJ2-3; possibly TRBD1 or TRBD2 for D (5 bases each). The V end was cut by 3 bases, the J end by 4 bases, with 11 bases between. The CDR3 runs to 13 residues. CDR1 is DFQATT, CDR2 SNEGSKA, per germline (reference sequence).